These 20 T cell receptor beta chains were all obtained from the same sample, sequenced in a study of blood T cell repertoires in COVID-19. The method was immunoSEQ multiplex PCR; TCRdb's version includes in-frame clones alone and lacks a portion of them. The repertoire holds approximately 250,000 clones, with over 75% as singletons. Sequenced sample: peripheral blood. These receptors originate from a human donor in a cohort sampled during active COVID-19.

The CDR3 spells CASSWTGLEAFF. The CDR3 bases are TGCGCCAGCAGCTGGACAGGGCTTGAAGCTTTCTTT. The genes are TRBV5-1 and TRBJ1-1; 8 nucleotides align to TRBD1. The trim removed 3 bases at V and 7 bases at J, leaving 2 bases unmatched. The CDR3 sequence is 12 residues long. Germline V gene sequence: CDR1 SGHRS, CDR2 YFSETQ.

The CDR3 spells CASSLGRGIANQPQHF. DNA for the CDR3: TGTGCCAGCAGCTTGGGGCGAGGGATCGCCAATCAGCCCCAGCATTTT. The chain carries TRBV5-8 and TRBJ1-5; D gene unclear. This CDR3 has 16 amino acids. Trimming removed 0 bases at V and 3 bases at J, with 13 bases between. CDR1 is SGHTS and CDR2 is YDEGEE in the germline V gene.

This clone was seen a single time. CDR3 nucleotides: TGTGCCAGCAGCTTGGGACAGGCCCACGAGCAGTACTTC. Translating it yields CASSLGQAHEQYF. The gene calls are TRBV5-6 and TRBJ2-7; possible D gene TRBD1, 6 bases. Germline V gives CDR1 SGHDT, CDR2 YYEEEE. V was pared by 0 bases and J by 5 bases, with 9 bases between. The CDR3 consists of 13 residues.

The chain has TRBV6-5 and TRBJ1-4; maybe TRBD1 (6 bases). V lost 4 bases, J lost 7 bases, and 10 bases lay in between. Germline V gene lookup returns CDR1 MNHEY and CDR2 SVGAGI. This CDR3 has 13 residues. The CDR3, as DNA: TGTGCCAGCAGTTGGGGGCGCCTTGAAAAACTGTTTTTT. Translation gives CASSWGRLEKLFF.

The CDR3 region is CATSAGGPQHF. The CDR3 DNA reads as TGTGCCACCAGTGCCGGGGGGCCCCAGCATTTT. V gene TRBV24-1 combines with J gene TRBJ1-5; D may be TRBD1 (5 bases). In germline, CDR1 is KGHDR, CDR2 SFDVKD. The CDR3 contains 11 residues. The V gene lost 5 bases and the J gene lost 9 bases, with 7 bases spanning the gap.

The rearrangement links TRBV6-1 to TRBJ1-5, with unresolved D. Trimming removed 3 bases at V and 6 bases at J, with 15 bases between. The CDR3 extends over 15 amino acids. CDR1 is MNHNS, CDR2 SASEGT, per germline. The CDR3 DNA reads as TGTGCCAGCAGTGAGTCAGGCCTGGGAGTTCAGCCCCAGCATTTT. This codes for CASSESGLGVQPQHF.

The CDR3 loop reads CASSNEGTGELFF. The CDR3 region has the DNA TGTGCCAGCAGTAACGAGGGCACCGGGGAGCTGTTTTTT. The gene calls are TRBV2 and TRBJ2-2; possible D gene TRBD2, 5 bases. This CDR3 has 13 residues. The V gene lost 5 bases and the J gene lost 4 bases, with 8 bases spanning the gap. CDR1 is SNHLY, CDR2 FYNNEI, per germline.

The chain couples TRBV10-1 to TRBJ1-5; D is unresolved. The CDR3 consists of 13 residues. V shed 0 bases and J shed 6 bases, with 6 bases lying between them. CDR1 WNHNN and CDR2 SYGVQD come from the germline V gene (reference sequence). CDR3 DNA: TGCGCCAGCAGTGAGTCTGGAGGTCAGCCCCAGCATTTT. This translates into CASSESGGQPQHF.

The count of this clone is one. V is TRBV29-1 and J is TRBJ1-4; D is perhaps TRBD1 (5 bases). The V end lost 7 bases, the J end lost 8 bases, and 11 bases lay between the germline ends. CDR1 and CDR2 from the germline V gene are SQVTM and ANQGSEA. The CDR3 has 11 amino acids. For the CDR3, the DNA is TGCAGCGCCGTCCGGGGGGAAAAACTGTTTTTT. Encoded protein: CSAVRGEKLFF.

A few counts support this clone. The chain employs TRBV27 and TRBJ2-6; D is undetermined. CDR3 length equals 15 residues. V was cut by 2 bases and J by 0 bases, with 5 bases left in between. Germline CDR1 is MNHEY and CDR2 is SMNVEV (reference sequence). The CDR3 nucleotides read TGTGCCAGCAGTTTAACAACCTCTGGGGCCAACGTCCTGACTTTC. Protein sequence: CASSLTTSGANVLTF.

This chain links TRBV2 with TRBJ1-5; 8 bases are shared with TRBD1. The CDR3 spans 13 residues. Losses at the gene ends were 8 bases for V and 5 bases for J; bases not matched to a gene: 5. CDR1 and CDR2 (germline): SNHLY, FYNNEI. The CDR3 reads CASGTGDYQPQHF. The CDR3 region has the DNA TGTGCCAGCGGGACAGGCGACTATCAGCCCCAGCATTTT.

The gene calls are TRBV4-2 and TRBJ1-1, with D perhaps TRBD1 (6 bases). Trimming removed 0 bases at V and 0 bases at J, with 11 bases between. The CDR3 is 16 amino acids. From germline, CDR1 is LGHNA and CDR2 YNFKEQ. The CDR3 DNA follows: TGTGCCAGCAGCCAAGAAGGGGGTGGTGTGAACACTGAAGCTTTCTTT. As protein: CASSQEGGGVNTEAFF.

The V and J genes are TRBV28 and TRBJ1-6, with D possibly TRBD1 on 5 matching bases. Germline-derived CDR1 and CDR2 are MDHEN and SYDVKM. This CDR3 is 15 amino acids long. V lost 3 bases and J 7 bases, leaving 13 bases between the germline ends. The CDR3 nucleotides are TGTGCCAGCAGTTTGTCGTCCAGGGTAAATTCACCCCTCCACTTT. Protein sequence: CASSLSSRVNSPLHF. The variable domain in full, completed from reference TRBV28 and TRBJ1-6, reads DVKVTQSSRYLVKRTGEKVFLECVQDMDHENMFWYRQDPGLGLRLIYFSYDVKMKEKGDIPEGYSVSREKKERFSLILESASTNQTSMYLCASSLSSRVNSPLHFGNGTRLTVT.

The chain joins TRBV5-8 to TRBJ1-4; TRBD1 matches at 7 bases. The CDR3 is made up of 16 amino acids. With 0 bases clipped from V and 4 bases from J, the junction kept 6 bases outside the gene matches. Per germline, CDR1 SGHTS and CDR2 YDEGEE. The DNA of the CDR3 is TGTGCCAGCAGCTTGGGGTTGGGACAGTATAATGAAAAACTGTTTTTT. Its translation: CASSLGLGQYNEKLFF.

V gene TRBV5-1 combines with J gene TRBJ1-1, with 7 nucleotides matching TRBD1. Germline loops: CDR1 SGHRS, CDR2 YFSETQ. V lost 4 bases to trimming and J lost 1 base; unmatched junction nucleotides: 7. This CDR3 spans 15 amino acids. The CDR3 loop is CASSPQGVGNTEAFF. In DNA form, the CDR3 reads TGCGCCAGCAGCCCCCAGGGGGTCGGGAACACTGAAGCTTTCTTT.

V is TRBV24-1 and J is TRBJ2-3; 11 positions agree with TRBD2. The CDR3 length is 16 residues. V trimming: 3 bases; J trimming: 3 bases; junction bases outside the gene matches: 4. Germline CDR1 reads KGHDR; CDR2 reads SFDVKD. The CDR3 nucleotides read TGTGCCACCAGTGATATAGCGGGGGGGCATACAGATACGCAGTATTTT. Amino acid sequence: CATSDIAGGHTDTQYF.

The chain uses TRBV19 and TRBJ2-3; 7 nucleotides match TRBD1. Germline V gives CDR1 LNHDA, CDR2 SQIVND (reference sequence). The CDR3 length is 15 residues. V lost 11 bases, J lost 2 bases, and 13 bases stayed unmatched. The CDR3 region is CAARGNRGNTDTQYF. In DNA form, the CDR3 reads TGTGCCGCCAGGGGAAACAGGGGAAACACAGATACGCAGTATTTT.

The chain carries TRBV28 and TRBJ1-1; D is perhaps TRBD1 (5 bases). CDR1 MDHEN and CDR2 SYDVKM come from the germline V gene. This CDR3 is 12 amino acids long. Trimming stripped 9 bases from V and 8 bases from J, with 16 bases between. The CDR3 DNA reads as TGTGCCAGTTACCCTGGGGCAGGAGAAGCTTTCTTT. It codes for CASYPGAGEAFF.

This clone was counted a single time. The CDR3 nucleotides read TGTGCCAGCAGCTTGGCCAGGGAGGGAGGGCCTTACAATGAGCAGTTCTTC. It codes for CASSLAREGGPYNEQFF. The chain is built from TRBV5-4 and TRBJ2-1, with 7 bases matching TRBD2. CDR3 length: 17 residues. J gave up 4 bases and V 0 bases, and 10 bases lay outside the gene matches. The germline gives CDR1 SGHNT, CDR2 YYREEE (reference sequence).

In this sample, this clone turned up many times. V gene TRBV19 combines with J gene TRBJ2-5, with a possible D match to TRBD1 (6 bases). There are 12 residues in the CDR3. Trimming removed 8 bases at V and 5 bases at J, with 12 bases between. Germline CDR1 is LNHDA and CDR2 is SQIVND (reference sequence). CDR3 bases: TGTGCCAGTCGACAGGCAGGGGAGACCCAGTACTTC. It encodes CASRQAGETQYF.